This T cell receptor beta chain came from a study of T cells after yellow fever vaccination (dated by TCRdb to between 2019 and 2020). Broadly, across the study: The SMART-Seq v4 Ultra Low Input RNA kit was used to prepare libraries from fractions with low cell numbers. Two healthy male donors, one aged 18 to 30 and one aged 30 to 40 years, were included in the cohort. To follow T-cell clones before and after both primary and booster YFV17D yellow fever vaccination, bulk TCR alpha and beta repertoires underwent longitudinal sequencing. Blood was collected at multiple timepoints before and after primary and secondary immunization, and bulk PBMC replicates and cell subsets were isolated.

The CDR3 runs 15 amino acids, cysteine and phenylalanine included. Kept here is only the CDR3 DNA, which spans 45 bases and is read in frame from base 1. As encoded in the germline V gene (reference sequence), CDR1 is LNHNV while CDR2 is YYDKDF. For this chain, trimming is 5 bases at the V end and 7 bases at the J end, and the number of junction bases without a gene match is 9. The investigation overall reported the following: Compared with the primary T-cell response, the secondary T-cell response was weaker but faster, peaking on day 5 rather than day 15. A small fraction of clonotypes appeared in both the CD4 and CD8 compartments, likely as a result of convergent recombination. After the booster, most clones that had expanded after primary vaccination were detected again (roughly 96% of CD4 and more than 80% of CD8), suggesting broad maintenance of memory. Because the study included only two donors, the extent to which the findings can be generalized is limited. Computational filtering was needed because FACS-sorted repertoires could contain abundant contaminating clonotypes from the bulk population.

Sample treatment or condition, as interpreted from the label and publication: live attenuated yellow fever vaccine strain. A standard Ficoll-Paque protocol was used to isolate PBMCs from peripheral blood. Dynabeads CD4 and CD8 positive selection kits were used to isolate the CD4 and CD8 T-cell fractions. TriZol was used to extract RNA from bulk PBMCs, from CD4 and CD8 fractions, and from dextramer-positive and dextramer-negative fractions. Only a few counts were recorded for this clonotype. The clone's antigen remains unknown. No qualities accompany the bases; no much larger clone lies one base away. TCR cDNA was made using 5'RACE template switching, a step that added a universal primer site and unique molecular identifiers. Priming of cDNA synthesis was performed from both the TCR alpha and TCR beta constant segments. Library amplification used two PCR steps, and the second PCR step added sample barcodes and sequencing adapters. Libraries were sequenced on Illumina HiSeq 2500 (2x100 bp) or NovaSeq (2x150 bp). In the original analysis: Reads were demultiplexed and collapsed into UMI consensus sequences with MIGEC, and V(D)J alignment was performed with MiXCR. Clonotypes responding to the vaccine were identified with edgeR on replicate PBMC samples, with the criteria of FDR below 0.01 and a log2 fold change above 5 up to day 15. Bulk clonotypes were assigned CD4 or CD8 identity according to which sequenced CD4 or CD8 repertoire held them at higher abundance. TCRdb ran its own pipeline on the public reads, namely fastp trimming at Q25 and MiXCR clone calling, and kept in-frame beta chains. Each CDR3 protein appears once, grouped with its most common genes and DNA. These V and J calls originate from TCRdb's pipeline instead of the authors' own analysis. Recorded for this sample are 300,000 or so distinct CDR3 sequences; over 10% of them occurred a single time. The top ten constitute approximately 0.49% of the sample.

The chain is assembled from TRBV15 and TRBJ1-3, with 9 junctional bases fitting TRBD1. The sequences come from CD4+ T cells sorted from PBMCs, collected 45 days after the yellow fever booster vaccination. This receptor was obtained from a young man who received the YFV17D yellow fever vaccine. The CDR3 protein: CATSRGQGSGNTIYF. The DNA sequence follows: TGTGCCACCAGCCGCGGACAGGGGTCAGGGAACACCATATATTTT.